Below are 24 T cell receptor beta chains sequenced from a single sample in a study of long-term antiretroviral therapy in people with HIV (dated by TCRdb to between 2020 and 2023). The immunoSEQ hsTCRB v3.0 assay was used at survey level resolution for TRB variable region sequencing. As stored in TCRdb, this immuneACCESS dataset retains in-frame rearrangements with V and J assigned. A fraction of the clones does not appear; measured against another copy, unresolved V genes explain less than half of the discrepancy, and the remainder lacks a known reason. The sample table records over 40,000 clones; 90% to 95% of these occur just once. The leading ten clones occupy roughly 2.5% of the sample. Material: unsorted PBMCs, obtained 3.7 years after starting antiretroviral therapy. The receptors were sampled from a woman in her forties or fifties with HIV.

This CDR3 reads CASSSGLAGAYEQYF. The CDR3 DNA follows: TGTGCCAGCAGCTCGGGACTAGCGGGGGCCTACGAGCAGTACTTC. This chain joins TRBV5-4 and TRBJ2-7; 14 bases are shared with TRBD2. Germline CDR1 and CDR2: SGHNT and YYREEE (reference sequence). The CDR3 loop spans 15 amino acids. The trim removed 3 bases at V and 2 bases at J, leaving 1 base unmatched.

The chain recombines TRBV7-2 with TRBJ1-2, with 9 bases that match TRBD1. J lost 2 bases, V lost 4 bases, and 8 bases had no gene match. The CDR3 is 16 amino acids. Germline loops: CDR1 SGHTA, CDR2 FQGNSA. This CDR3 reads CASSSGTGRSNYGYTF. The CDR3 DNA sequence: TGTGCCAGCAGCTCCGGGACAGGGCGGTCGAACTATGGCTACACCTTC.

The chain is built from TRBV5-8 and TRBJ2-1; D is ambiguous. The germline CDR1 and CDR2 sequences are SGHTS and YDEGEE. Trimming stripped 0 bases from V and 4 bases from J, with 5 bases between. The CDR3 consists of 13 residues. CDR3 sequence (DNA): TGTGCCAGCAGCTTGGTCGGATACAATGAGCAGTTCTTC. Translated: CASSLVGYNEQFF.

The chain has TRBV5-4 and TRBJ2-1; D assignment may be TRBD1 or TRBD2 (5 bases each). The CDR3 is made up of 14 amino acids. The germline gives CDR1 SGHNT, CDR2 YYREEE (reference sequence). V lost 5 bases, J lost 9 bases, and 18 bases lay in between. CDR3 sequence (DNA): TGTGCCAGCAGGGAGGACCGGGGTAGGGGTGAGCAGTTCTTC. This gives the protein CASREDRGRGEQFF.

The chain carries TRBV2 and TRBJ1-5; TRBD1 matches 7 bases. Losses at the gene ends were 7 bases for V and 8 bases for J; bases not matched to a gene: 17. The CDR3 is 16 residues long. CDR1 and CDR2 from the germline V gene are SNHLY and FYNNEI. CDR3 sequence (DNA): TGTGCCAGCACCCTGACAGGGCCCCTCGGCACCGAGCCCCAGCATTTT. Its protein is CASTLTGPLGTEPQHF.

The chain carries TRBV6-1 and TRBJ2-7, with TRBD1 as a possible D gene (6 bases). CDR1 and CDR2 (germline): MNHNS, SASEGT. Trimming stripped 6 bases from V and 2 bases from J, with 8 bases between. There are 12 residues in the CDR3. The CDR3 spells CASRDSTYEQYF. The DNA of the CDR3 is TGTGCCAGCAGGGACAGCACCTACGAGCAGTACTTC.

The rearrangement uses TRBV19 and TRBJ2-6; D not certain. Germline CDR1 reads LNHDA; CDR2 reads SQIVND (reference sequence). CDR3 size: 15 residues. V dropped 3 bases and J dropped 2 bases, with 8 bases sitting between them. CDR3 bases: TGTGCCAGTAGTATCCCGAGCGCTGGGGCCAACGTCCTGACTTTC. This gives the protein CASSIPSAGANVLTF.

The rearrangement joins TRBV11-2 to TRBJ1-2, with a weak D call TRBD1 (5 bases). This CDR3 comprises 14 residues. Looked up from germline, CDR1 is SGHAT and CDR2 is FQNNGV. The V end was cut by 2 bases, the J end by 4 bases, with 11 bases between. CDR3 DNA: TGTGCCAGCAGCTTACAGGGATCCGGCTATGGCTACACCTTC. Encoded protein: CASSLQGSGYGYTF.

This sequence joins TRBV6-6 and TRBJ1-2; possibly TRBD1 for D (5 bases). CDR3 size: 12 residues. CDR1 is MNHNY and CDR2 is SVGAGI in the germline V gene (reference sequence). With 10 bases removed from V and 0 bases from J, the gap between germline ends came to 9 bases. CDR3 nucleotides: TGTGCCATGAGGGGAACTAACTATGGCTACACCTTC. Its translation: CAMRGTNYGYTF.

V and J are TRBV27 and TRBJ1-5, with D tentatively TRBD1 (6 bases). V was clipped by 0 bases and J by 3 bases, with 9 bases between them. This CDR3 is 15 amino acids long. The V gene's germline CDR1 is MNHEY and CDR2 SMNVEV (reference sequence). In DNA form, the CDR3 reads TGTGCCAGCAGTTTATCAGGACAGAACAATCAGCCCCAGCATTTT. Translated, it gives CASSLSGQNNQPQHF.

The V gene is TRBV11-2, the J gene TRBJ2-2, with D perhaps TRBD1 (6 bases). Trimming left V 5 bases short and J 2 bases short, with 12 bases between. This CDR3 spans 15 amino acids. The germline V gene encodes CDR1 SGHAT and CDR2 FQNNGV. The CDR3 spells CASSPGTYNTGELFF. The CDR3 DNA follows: TGTGCCAGCAGCCCCGGGACATATAACACCGGGGAGCTGTTTTTT.

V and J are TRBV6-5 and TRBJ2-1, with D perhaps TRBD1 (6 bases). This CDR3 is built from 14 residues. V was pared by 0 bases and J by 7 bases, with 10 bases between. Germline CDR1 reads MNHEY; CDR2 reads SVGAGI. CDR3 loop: CASSYSRRGNEQFF. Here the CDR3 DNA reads TGTGCCAGCAGTTACTCGAGAAGGGGGAATGAGCAGTTCTTC.

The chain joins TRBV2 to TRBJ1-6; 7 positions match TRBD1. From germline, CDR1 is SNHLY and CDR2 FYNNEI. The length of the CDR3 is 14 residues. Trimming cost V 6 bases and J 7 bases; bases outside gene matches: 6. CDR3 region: CASRTGNGNSPLHF. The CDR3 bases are TGTGCCAGCAGGACAGGGAATGGGAATTCACCCCTCCACTTT.

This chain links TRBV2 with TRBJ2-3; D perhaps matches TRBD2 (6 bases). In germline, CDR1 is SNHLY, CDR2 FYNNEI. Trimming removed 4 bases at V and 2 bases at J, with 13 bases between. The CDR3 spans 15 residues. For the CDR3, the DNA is TGTGCCAGCAGTGCCCGGGGGATTAACACAGATACGCAGTATTTT. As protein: CASSARGINTDTQYF.

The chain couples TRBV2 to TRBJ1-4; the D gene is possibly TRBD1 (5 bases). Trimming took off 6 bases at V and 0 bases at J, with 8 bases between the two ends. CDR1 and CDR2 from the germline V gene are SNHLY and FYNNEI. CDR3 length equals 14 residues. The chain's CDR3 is CASSPGATNEKLFF. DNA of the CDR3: TGTGCCAGCAGCCCGGGGGCAACTAATGAAAAACTGTTTTTT.

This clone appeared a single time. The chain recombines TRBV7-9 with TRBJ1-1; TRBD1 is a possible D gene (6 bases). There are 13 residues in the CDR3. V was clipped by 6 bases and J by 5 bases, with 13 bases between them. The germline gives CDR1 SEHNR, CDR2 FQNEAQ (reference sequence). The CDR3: CASSFTQGTEAFF. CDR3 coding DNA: TGTGCCAGCAGTTTCACCCAGGGGACTGAAGCTTTCTTT. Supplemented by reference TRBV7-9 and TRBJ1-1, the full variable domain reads DTGVSQNPRHKITKRGQNVTFRCDPISEHNRLYWYRQTLGQGPEFLTYFQNEAQLEKSRLLSDRFSAERPKGSFSTLEIQRTEQGDSAMYLCASSFTQGTEAFFGQGTRLTVV.

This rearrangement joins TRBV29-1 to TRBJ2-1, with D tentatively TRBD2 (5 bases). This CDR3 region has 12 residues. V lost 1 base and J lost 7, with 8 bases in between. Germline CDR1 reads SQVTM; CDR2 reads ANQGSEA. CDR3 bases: TGCAGCGTTGAAGGCGGCGGGAATGAGCAGTTCTTC. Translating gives CSVEGGGNEQFF.

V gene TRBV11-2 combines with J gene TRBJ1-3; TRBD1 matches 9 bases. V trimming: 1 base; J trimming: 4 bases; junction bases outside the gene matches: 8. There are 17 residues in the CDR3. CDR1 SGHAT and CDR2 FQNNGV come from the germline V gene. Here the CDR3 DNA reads TGTGCCAGCAGCTTAGTTTCGGGACAGGGATCCGGAAACACCATATATTTT. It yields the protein CASSLVSGQGSGNTIYF. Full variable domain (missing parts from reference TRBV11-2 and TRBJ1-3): EAGVAQSPRYKIIEKRQSVAFWCNPISGHATLYWYQQILGQGPKLLIQFQNNGVVDDSQLPKDRFSAERLKGVDSTLKIQPAKLEDSAVYLCASSLVSGQGSGNTIYFGEGSWLTVV.

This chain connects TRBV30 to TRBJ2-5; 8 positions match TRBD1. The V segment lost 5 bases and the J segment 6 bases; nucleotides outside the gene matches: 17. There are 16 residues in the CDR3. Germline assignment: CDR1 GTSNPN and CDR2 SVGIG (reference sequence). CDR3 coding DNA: TGTGCCTGGGGAGAGGCGACAGGGGATCGATTGAAGACCCAGTACTTC. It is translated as CAWGEATGDRLKTQYF.

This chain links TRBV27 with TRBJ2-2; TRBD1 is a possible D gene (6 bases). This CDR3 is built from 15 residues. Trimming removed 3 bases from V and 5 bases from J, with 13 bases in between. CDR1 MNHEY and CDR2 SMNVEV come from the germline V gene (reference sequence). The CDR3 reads CASSFTAGVTGELFF. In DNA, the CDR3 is TGTGCCAGCAGTTTTACGGCAGGGGTTACCGGGGAGCTGTTTTTT.

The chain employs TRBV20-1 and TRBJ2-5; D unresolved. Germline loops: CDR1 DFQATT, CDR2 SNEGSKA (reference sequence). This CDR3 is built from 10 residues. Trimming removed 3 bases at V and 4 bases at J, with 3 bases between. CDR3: CSARRETQYF. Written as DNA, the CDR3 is TGCAGTGCTAGGCGAGAGACCCAGTACTTC.

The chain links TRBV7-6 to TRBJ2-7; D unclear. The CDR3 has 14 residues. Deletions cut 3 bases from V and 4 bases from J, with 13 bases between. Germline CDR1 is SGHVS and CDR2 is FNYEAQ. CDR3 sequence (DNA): TGTGCCAGCAGCTTCGGTAGGGCGAGTTACGAGCAGTACTTC. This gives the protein CASSFGRASYEQYF.

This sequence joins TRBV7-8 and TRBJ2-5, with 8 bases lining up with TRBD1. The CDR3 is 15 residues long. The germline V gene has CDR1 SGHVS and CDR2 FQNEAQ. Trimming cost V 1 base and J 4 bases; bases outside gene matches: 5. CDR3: CASSLGSQGAETQYF. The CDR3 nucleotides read TGTGCCAGCAGCTTAGGGTCTCAGGGGGCAGAGACCCAGTACTTC.

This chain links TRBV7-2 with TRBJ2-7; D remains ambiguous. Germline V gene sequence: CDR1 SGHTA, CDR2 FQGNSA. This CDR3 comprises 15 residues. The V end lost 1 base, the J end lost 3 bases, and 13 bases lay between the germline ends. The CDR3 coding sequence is TGTGCCAGCAGCTTAGAAGGTAATTGGCGCTACGAGCAGTACTTC. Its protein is CASSLEGNWRYEQYF.